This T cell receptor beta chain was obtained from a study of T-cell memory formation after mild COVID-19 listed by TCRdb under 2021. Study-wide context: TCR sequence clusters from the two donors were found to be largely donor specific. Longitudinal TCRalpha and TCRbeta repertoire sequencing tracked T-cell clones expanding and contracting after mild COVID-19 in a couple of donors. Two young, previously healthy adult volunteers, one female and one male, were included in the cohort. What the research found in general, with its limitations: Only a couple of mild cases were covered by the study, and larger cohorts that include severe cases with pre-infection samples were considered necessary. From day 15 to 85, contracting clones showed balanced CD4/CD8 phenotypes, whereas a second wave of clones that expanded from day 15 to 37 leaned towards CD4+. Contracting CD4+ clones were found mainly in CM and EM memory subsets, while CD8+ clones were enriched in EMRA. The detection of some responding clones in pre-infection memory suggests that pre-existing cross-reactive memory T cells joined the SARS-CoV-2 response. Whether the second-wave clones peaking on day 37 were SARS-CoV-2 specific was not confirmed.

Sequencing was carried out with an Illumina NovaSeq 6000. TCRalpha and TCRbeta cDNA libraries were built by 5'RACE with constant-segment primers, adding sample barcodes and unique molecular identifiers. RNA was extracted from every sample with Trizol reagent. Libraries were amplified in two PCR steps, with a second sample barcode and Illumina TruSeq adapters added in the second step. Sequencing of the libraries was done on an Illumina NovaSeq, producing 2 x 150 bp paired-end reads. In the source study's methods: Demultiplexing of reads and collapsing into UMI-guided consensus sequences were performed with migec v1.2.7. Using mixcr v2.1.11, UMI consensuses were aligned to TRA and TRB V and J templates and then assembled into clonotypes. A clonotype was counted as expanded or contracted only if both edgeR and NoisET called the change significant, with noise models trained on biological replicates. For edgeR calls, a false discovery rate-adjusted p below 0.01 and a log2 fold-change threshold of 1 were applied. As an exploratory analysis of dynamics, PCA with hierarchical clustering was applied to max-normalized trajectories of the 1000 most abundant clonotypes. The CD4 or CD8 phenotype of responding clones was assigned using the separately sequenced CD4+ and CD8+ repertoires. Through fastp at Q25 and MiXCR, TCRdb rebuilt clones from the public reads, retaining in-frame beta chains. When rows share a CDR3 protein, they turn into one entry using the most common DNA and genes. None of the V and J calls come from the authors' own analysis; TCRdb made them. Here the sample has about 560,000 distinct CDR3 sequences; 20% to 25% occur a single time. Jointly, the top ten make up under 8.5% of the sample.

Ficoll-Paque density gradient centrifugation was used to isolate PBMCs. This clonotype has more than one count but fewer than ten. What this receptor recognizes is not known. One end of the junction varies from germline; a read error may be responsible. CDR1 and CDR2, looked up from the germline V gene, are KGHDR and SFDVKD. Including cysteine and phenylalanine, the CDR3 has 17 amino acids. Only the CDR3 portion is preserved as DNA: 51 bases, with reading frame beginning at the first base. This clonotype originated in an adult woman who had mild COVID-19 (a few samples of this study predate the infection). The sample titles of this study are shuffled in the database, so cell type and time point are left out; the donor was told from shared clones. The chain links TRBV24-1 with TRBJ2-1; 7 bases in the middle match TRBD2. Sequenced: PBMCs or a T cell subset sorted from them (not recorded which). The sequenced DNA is TGTGCCACCAGTGACCTGGGGAACGGGAGGTCCTCCAATGAGCAGTTCTTC. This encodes CATSDLGNGRSSNEQFF.